The 21 T cell receptor beta chains below come from one sample, sequenced in a study of T cells in Graves' hyperthyroidism and ophthalmopathy. From RNA transcripts, TCR beta CDR3 regions were amplified. Initially, a first-round RT-PCR of the TCR CDR3 employed the HTBI primer set. TCRdb ran MiXCR on the multiplex PCR reads and lists one entry per CDR3 protein. The sample contains around 520,000 distinct CDR3 sequences, about 15% of which appear only once. The source material was blood. These TCRs come from a woman between 18 and 29 years old with Graves' hyperthyroidism.

A few counts support this clonotype. V and J are TRBV12-3 or TRBV12-4 and TRBJ2-6; D possibly corresponds to TRBD2 (6 bases). Trimming cost V 5 bases and J 1 base, with 6 bases left between them. The CDR3 covers 14 residues. CDR3 region: CASSGLSGANVLTF. The CDR3 coding sequence is TGTGCCAGCAGTGGACTATCTGGGGCCAACGTCCTGACTTTC.

This clonotype was found many times. The chain employs TRBV5-1 and TRBJ1-4, with unresolved D. Trimming took 5 bases from V and 4 from J, leaving 12 bases between them. Germline loops: CDR1 SGHRS, CDR2 YFSETQ. The CDR3 consists of 14 residues. The CDR3 sequence is CASRIGTDNEKLFF. The CDR3 DNA reads TGCGCCAGCAGGATCGGCACAGATAATGAAAAACTGTTTTTT. The variable domain in full, with the rest retrieved from reference TRBV5-1 and TRBJ1-4, is KAGVTQTPRYLIKTRGQQVTLSCSPISGHRSVSWYQQTPGQGLQFLFEYFSETQRNKGNFPGRFSGRQFSNSRSEMNVSTLELGDSALYLCASRIGTDNEKLFFGSGTQLSVL.

J is TRBJ2-7 and V is TRBV6-2 or TRBV6-3, with TRBD1 matching over 8 bases. CDR1 is MNHEY, CDR2 SVGEGT, per germline. CDR3 length equals 15 residues. J was trimmed by 5 bases and V by 0 bases; bases with no gene match: 6. Here the CDR3 DNA reads TGTGCCAGCAGTTACTCTCGGACAGGGTCGAACGAGCAGTACTTC. Its protein product is CASSYSRTGSNEQYF.

The V and J genes are TRBV7-9 and TRBJ1-2; no reliable D call. V lost 5 bases and J 1 base, leaving 14 bases between the germline ends. This CDR3 is 15 amino acids long. The germline gives CDR1 SEHNR, CDR2 FQNEAQ (reference sequence). The CDR3 nucleotides are TGTGCCAGCAGCCCTCCGGGAAGGGATAACTATGGCTACACCTTC. Translating gives CASSPPGRDNYGYTF.

This clonotype was observed at least ten times. J is TRBJ2-1 and V is TRBV30; 13 bases are shared with TRBD2. The CDR3 sequence is 19 residues long. Germline V gene lookup returns CDR1 GTSNPN and CDR2 SVGIG (reference sequence). The J segment lost 5 bases and the V segment lost 2 bases, leaving 15 bases of the junction unmatched. CDR3: CAWSPRGTSGTSRHNEQFF. For the CDR3, the DNA is TGTGCCTGGAGTCCTAGAGGGACTAGCGGGACTAGTCGACACAATGAGCAGTTCTTC.

The CDR3 reads CATNPSHNEQFF. In DNA, the CDR3 is TGTGCCACCAATCCCAGCCACAATGAGCAGTTCTTC. This chain joins TRBV24-1 and TRBJ2-1; D gene uncertain. This CDR3 is built from 12 residues. The V gene lost 8 bases and the J gene lost 5 bases, with 9 bases spanning the gap. Germline loops: CDR1 KGHDR, CDR2 SFDVKD.

This clonotype was recorded many times. This chain links TRBV30 with TRBJ2-5; D possibly corresponds to TRBD2 (6 bases). This CDR3 contains 12 residues. Germline CDR1 GTSNPN, CDR2 SVGIG (reference sequence). Deletions cut 4 bases from V and 4 bases from J, with 10 bases between. The CDR3 DNA is TGTGCCTGGACAGGAGGGACAGAGACCCAGTACTTC. Translating gives CAWTGGTETQYF.

Of note for this clonotype: This may arise from a read error, as a much more abundant clone is one base away. V usage is TRBV6-4 and J usage is TRBJ1-2, with 11 nucleotides matching TRBD1. The CDR3 sequence is 15 residues long. From germline, CDR1 is MRHNA and CDR2 SNTAGT. CDR3 amino acids: CASSDRTGGDYSYTF. The CDR3 DNA sequence: TGTGCCAGCAGCGACCGGACAGGGGGCGACTATAGCTACACCTTC.

This clonotype has at least ten counts. The gene calls are TRBV5-1 and TRBJ1-5, with a weak D call TRBD1 (5 bases). Germline V gene data show CDR1 as SGHRS and CDR2 as YFSETQ. V shed 2 bases and J shed 6 bases, with 15 bases lying between them. The CDR3 extends over 15 amino acids. This CDR3 reads CASSFDGGWGQPQHF. Written as DNA, the CDR3 is TGCGCCAGCAGCTTCGACGGGGGTTGGGGTCAGCCCCAGCATTTT.

This clonotype has only a few counts. V usage is TRBV29-1 and J usage is TRBJ2-1; 11 bases agree with TRBD2. The germline V gene has CDR1 SQVTM and CDR2 ANQGSEA. The CDR3 contains 13 residues. CDR3: CHFTSGRGNEQFF. The CDR3 nucleotides are TGCCATTTTACTAGCGGGAGAGGCAATGAGCAGTTCTTC.

This clonotype appeared many times. The DNA of the CDR3 is TGTGCCTGGAGTCGGGGGAGCAATCAGCCCCAGCATTTT. As protein: CAWSRGSNQPQHF. The chain has TRBV30 and TRBJ1-5; possibly TRBD1 for D (5 bases). Germline-derived CDR1 and CDR2 are GTSNPN and SVGIG (reference sequence). V lost 2 bases and J lost 1, with 6 bases in between. The CDR3 sequence is 13 residues long. Drawing the rest from reference TRBV30 and TRBJ1-5, the complete variable domain is SQTIHQWPATLVQPVGSPLSLECTVEGTSNPNLYWYRQAAGRGLQLLFYSVGIGQISSEVPQNLSASRPQDRQFILSSKKLLLSDSGFYLCAWSRGSNQPQHFGDGTRLSIL.

There are a few counts of this clonotype. The CDR3 reads CASSQDAGSSYNEQFF. The CDR3 bases are TGTGCCAGCAGCCAAGATGCGGGGAGCTCCTACAATGAGCAGTTCTTC. The chain recombines TRBV14 with TRBJ2-1; D possibly corresponds to TRBD2 (6 bases). The CDR3 is 16 amino acids. Trimming left V 0 bases short and J 0 bases short, with 9 bases between. Per the germline V gene, CDR1 is SGHDN and CDR2 is FVKESK.

In its sample, this clonotype was seen many times. The J gene is TRBJ2-7, the V gene TRBV18; D uncertain. The length of the CDR3 is 11 residues. Trimming took off 5 bases at V and 7 bases at J, with 9 bases between the two ends. CDR1 is KGHSH and CDR2 is LQKENI in the germline V gene. For the CDR3, the DNA is TGTGCCAGCTCAAACGGGCGGGAGCAGTACGTC. It codes for CASSNGREQYV.

This clonotype was counted ten times or more. The chain links TRBV2 to TRBJ1-5; 7 bases agree with TRBD1. The CDR3 has 15 amino acids. In germline, CDR1 is SNHLY, CDR2 FYNNEI. V lost 7 bases to trimming and J lost 7 bases; unmatched junction nucleotides: 13. CDR3 amino acids: CASMSFDREGQPQHF. The CDR3 bases are TGTGCCAGCATGTCCTTCGACAGGGAAGGACAGCCCCAGCATTTT.

This clonotype was counted only a few times. This chain joins TRBV3-1 and TRBJ2-7; TRBD2 matches 11 bases. Germline V CDR1 and CDR2: LGHDT, YNNKEL (reference sequence). The junction had 1 base not matched to a gene; V was cut back by 3 bases and J by 9 bases. This CDR3 is 12 amino acids long. The CDR3 reads CASSHTSGRQYV. The CDR3 region has the DNA TGTGCCAGCAGCCATACTAGCGGGAGGCAGTACGTC.

This clonotype was seen ten or more times. The chain joins TRBV7-3 to TRBJ2-5; D is possibly TRBD1 or TRBD2 (5 bases each). There are 13 residues in the CDR3. Germline values: CDR1 SGHTA, CDR2 FQGTGA. The germline V and J ends were trimmed by 5 bases and 7 bases, with 14 bases remaining between them. The CDR3 coding sequence is TGTGCCAGCAGCGCGGAGCAGGGACGGACCCAGTACTTC. Protein product: CASSAEQGRTQYF.

This clonotype was seen repeatedly, ten times or more. The chain has TRBV9 and TRBJ2-1, with 9 bases matching TRBD2. Per germline, CDR1 SGDLS and CDR2 YYNGEE. V lost 5 bases and J lost 7; bases outside the gene matches: 10. CDR3 length: 15 residues. The CDR3 region is CASSLSGSDRNEQFF. Here the CDR3 DNA reads TGTGCCAGCAGTCTTAGCGGGAGCGACAGGAATGAGCAGTTCTTC.

Written as DNA, the CDR3 is TGCGCCAGCAGCCAAGAACCCCCCCCCGGAGGGCTCTCCGAGCAGTACTTC. Translation: CASSQEPPPGGLSEQYF. The rearrangement uses TRBV4-1 and TRBJ2-7, with D maybe TRBD2 (6 bases). The CDR3 contains 17 residues. Germline assignment: CDR1 MGHRA and CDR2 YSYEKL. Trimming took off 0 bases at V and 6 bases at J, with 21 bases between the two ends.

This clonotype was counted at least ten times. The chain carries TRBV20-1 and TRBJ2-7, with D possibly TRBD1 on 5 matching bases. Germline V CDR1 and CDR2: DFQATT, SNEGSKA (reference sequence). The CDR3 contains 14 residues. Trimming removed 5 bases from V and 0 bases from J, with 14 bases in between. The CDR3 region has the DNA TGCAGTGCTCCACGGCAGGGTAGCTCCTACGAGCAGTACTTC. Its translation: CSAPRQGSSYEQYF.

This clonotype was counted many times. The rearrangement joins TRBV27 to TRBJ2-1; D gene ambiguous. The V and J ends lost 2 bases and 0 bases respectively, with 14 bases between them. This CDR3 is 17 amino acids long. The V gene's germline CDR1 is MNHEY and CDR2 SMNVEV (reference sequence). The CDR3 here is CASSLRNFGVSYNEQFF. The CDR3 nucleotides are TGTGCCAGCAGTTTACGTAACTTCGGAGTCTCCTACAATGAGCAGTTCTTC.

This clonotype was seen a handful of times. The chain has TRBV14 and TRBJ2-1, with no clear D. This CDR3 has 13 residues. The V end was cut by 2 bases, the J end by 9 bases, with 11 bases between. Per the germline V gene, CDR1 is SGHDN and CDR2 is FVKESK. This chain's CDR3 is CASSQTRLGEQFF. Written as DNA, the CDR3 is TGTGCCAGCAGCCAAACAAGATTAGGTGAGCAGTTCTTC.